What follows are 18 T cell receptor beta chains derived from one specimen sequenced in a study of cytomegalovirus exposure and HLA in healthy donors. Both 60 Vbeta primers and 13 Jbeta primers went into the PCR. TCRdb's copy holds only in-frame clones and misses some; the assay was immunoSEQ multiplex PCR. The table has some 130,000 clones, about 60% seen once. Sequenced: PBMCs. The source of these receptors is a man aged 35 to 55 in good health and CMV-seropositive.

The chain joins TRBV30 to TRBJ2-3; 10 bases agree with TRBD2. V shed 3 bases, J shed 2 bases, and the junction held 5 bases outside the gene matches. CDR3 length equals 15 residues. CDR1 is GTSNPN and CDR2 is SVGIG in the germline V gene (reference sequence). CDR3 region: CAWRGLAIVTDTQYF. The CDR3 DNA reads as TGTGCCTGGAGGGGACTAGCGATTGTCACAGATACGCAGTATTTT.

In the case of this clone: A read error may account for a junction end that differs from germline. The chain is built from TRBV6-1 and TRBJ2-5; 7 nucleotides agree with TRBD2. This CDR3 spans 15 amino acids. CDR1 MNHNS and CDR2 SASEGT come from the germline V gene. CDR3 DNA: TGTGCCAGCACTGAATCGCGGGAGTTCACGGAGACCCAGTACTTC. It yields the protein CASTESREFTETQYF.

The genes are TRBV13 and TRBJ2-3; D may be TRBD1 (9 bases). CDR3 length equals 16 residues. Germline loops: CDR1 PRHDT, CDR2 FYEKMQ (reference sequence). V lost 6 bases, J lost 5 bases, and 21 bases lay in between. CDR3 coding DNA: TGTGCCAGCAGAGTACGGGGGGGACAGGGTAAAGATACGCAGTATTTT. Translating it yields CASRVRGGQGKDTQYF.

This chain joins TRBV29-1 and TRBJ2-7; D might be TRBD2 (5 bases). CDR1 is SQVTM and CDR2 is ANQGSEA in the germline V gene. Deletions cut 6 bases from V and 4 bases from J, with 13 bases between. The CDR3 totals 12 residues. The CDR3 DNA reads as TGCAGCGTCCTAAGGACTGGGTACGAGCAGTACTTC. Its translation: CSVLRTGYEQYF.

This chain joins TRBV28 and TRBJ2-3; D is unresolved. The CDR3 is made up of 11 amino acids. Trimming stripped 10 bases from V and 6 bases from J, with 11 bases between. Per the germline V gene, CDR1 is MDHEN and CDR2 is SYDVKM. CDR3 in amino acids: CATAERDTQYF. The DNA of the CDR3 is TGTGCCACCGCTGAACGGGATACGCAGTATTTT.

This clone was seen more than once but under ten times. The V and J genes are TRBV9 and TRBJ2-3; 9 bases are shared with TRBD1. The V and J ends lost 0 bases and 6 bases, in that order; junction bases with no gene match: 11. In germline, CDR1 is SGDLS, CDR2 YYNGEE. This CDR3 has 17 amino acids. CDR3 nucleotide sequence: TGTGCCAGCAGCGTAGGGGGGCGACAGGGGGGGTTGGATACGCAGTATTTT. Translated: CASSVGGRQGGLDTQYF.

The chain couples TRBV6-1 to TRBJ1-1; TRBD1 aligns across 7 bases. The CDR3 length is 16 residues. The junction had 9 bases not matched to a gene; V was cut back by 4 bases and J by 1 base. Germline assignment: CDR1 MNHNS and CDR2 SASEGT. DNA of the CDR3: TGTGCCAGCAGTGGCGGATGGACAGGCGCGAACACTGAAGCTTTCTTT. Its translation is CASSGGWTGANTEAFF.

This clone has a handful of counts. The chain links TRBV5-1 to TRBJ2-1; D gene ambiguous. This CDR3 comprises 16 residues. V shed 0 bases and J shed 4 bases, with 14 bases lying between them. Germline lookup yields CDR1 SGHRS and CDR2 YFSETQ. The chain's CDR3 is CASSLGAPLSYNEQFF. CDR3 nucleotides: TGCGCCAGCAGCTTGGGGGCCCCCCTTAGTTACAATGAGCAGTTCTTC.

A word on this clone: Its ends do not fully match the called genes, so a read error is possible. This sequence joins TRBV7-7 and TRBJ2-2, with 8 bases identical to TRBD1. The length of the CDR3 is 14 residues. Per the germline V gene, CDR1 is SSHAT and CDR2 is FNYEAQ (reference sequence). CDR3 region: CASSLNRGSGELFF. Here the CDR3 DNA reads TGTGCTAGCAGCTTAAACAGGGGGTCCGGGGAGCTGTTTTTT.

The chain couples TRBV7-8 to TRBJ1-5; 10 bases line up with TRBD1. Germline loops: CDR1 SGHVS, CDR2 FQNEAQ. The trim removed 5 bases at V and 0 bases at J, leaving 4 bases unmatched. This CDR3 has 16 amino acids. The CDR3 protein is CASSPRTGGSNQPQHF. CDR3 DNA: TGTGCCAGCAGCCCCAGGACAGGGGGTAGCAATCAGCCCCAGCATTTT.

V usage is TRBV6-1 and J usage is TRBJ1-5; 7 bases agree with TRBD1. This CDR3 region has 14 residues. With V trimmed by 5 bases and J by 1 base, 2 bases remained unmatched. The germline V gene has CDR1 MNHNS and CDR2 SASEGT. The DNA of the CDR3 is TGTGCCAGCAGTACACAGGGGAGCAATCAGCCCCAGCATTTT. It specifies CASSTQGSNQPQHF.

V is TRBV2 and J is TRBJ1-1; no clear D. CDR1 and CDR2 (germline): SNHLY, FYNNEI. There are 13 residues in the CDR3. DNA for the CDR3: TGTGCAAAGCAGGAGGAGGGATACACTGAAGCTTTCTTT. It yields the protein CAKQEEGYTEAFF.

In this sample, this clone turned up a few times. CDR3 residues: CASSLPRGLSWGTEAFF. The CDR3 region has the DNA TGTGCCAGCAGCTTACCCCGTGGACTAAGTTGGGGCACTGAAGCTTTCTTT. The gene calls are TRBV11-2 and TRBJ1-1; D gene ambiguous. V lost 2 bases to trimming and J lost 4 bases, with 20 bases between them. Germline V gene lookup returns CDR1 SGHAT and CDR2 FQNNGV. There are 17 residues in the CDR3.

This clone was observed a handful of times. The chain recombines TRBV4-3 with TRBJ1-4, with 8 bases aligning to TRBD1. V lost 0 bases and J lost 8; bases outside the gene matches: 8. From germline, CDR1 is LGHNA and CDR2 YSLEER. The CDR3 consists of 16 residues. CDR3 loop: CASSQEGQGAGEKLFF. The CDR3 region has the DNA TGCGCCAGCAGCCAAGAAGGTCAGGGGGCAGGGGAAAAACTGTTTTTT.

The rearrangement joins TRBV7-2 to TRBJ2-7; 9 bases fit TRBD1. The CDR3 has 14 residues. From germline, CDR1 is SGHTA and CDR2 FQGNSA. J gave up 3 bases and V 5 bases, and 5 bases lay outside the gene matches. The CDR3 reads CASSIDRGFYEQYF. CDR3 coding DNA: TGTGCCAGCAGCATCGACAGGGGGTTCTACGAGCAGTACTTC.

The chain carries TRBV9 and TRBJ2-5, with 15 bases that match TRBD2. The J call may be incorrect, as the DNA end agrees better with TRBJ2-7. This CDR3 spans 16 amino acids. Germline assignment: CDR1 SGDLS and CDR2 YYNGEE. The CDR3 protein is CASSPGLAGGNYEQYF. In nucleotides, the CDR3 is TGTGCCAGCAGCCCGGGACTAGCGGGGGGAAACTACGAGCAGTACTTC.

The chain recombines TRBV18 with TRBJ2-7, with D perhaps matching TRBD2 (6 bases). This CDR3 comprises 16 residues. Deletions cut 4 bases from V and 2 bases from J, with 18 bases between. Germline V gives CDR1 KGHSH, CDR2 LQKENI. The CDR3, as DNA: TGTGCCAGCTCACTCCCGGGTCAGGGACTCGCCTACGAGCAGTACTTC. Its protein is CASSLPGQGLAYEQYF.

This clone was picked up a small number of times. Compared with germline, one end of the junction differs, possibly owing to a read error. The V and J genes are TRBV7-9 and TRBJ1-5; no clear D. There are 15 residues in the CDR3. Germline CDR1 reads SEHNR; CDR2 reads FQNEAQ (reference sequence). CDR3 DNA: TGTGCCGGCAGCTTAGGAGGCGGAGCGGGTCAGCCCCAGCATTTT. Its translation is CAGSLGGGAGQPQHF.